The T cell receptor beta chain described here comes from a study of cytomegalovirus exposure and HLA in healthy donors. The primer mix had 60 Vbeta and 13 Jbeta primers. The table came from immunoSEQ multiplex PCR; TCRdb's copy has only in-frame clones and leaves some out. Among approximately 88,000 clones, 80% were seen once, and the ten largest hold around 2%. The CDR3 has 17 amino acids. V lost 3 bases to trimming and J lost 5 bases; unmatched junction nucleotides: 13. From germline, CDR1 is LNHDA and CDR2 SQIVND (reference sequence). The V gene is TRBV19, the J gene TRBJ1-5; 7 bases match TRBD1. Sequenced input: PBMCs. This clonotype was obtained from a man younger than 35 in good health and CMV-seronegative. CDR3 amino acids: CASSIEIARGTHQPQHF. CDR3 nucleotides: TGTGCCAGTAGTATTGAGATCGCCAGGGGGACTCATCAGCCCCAGCATTTT. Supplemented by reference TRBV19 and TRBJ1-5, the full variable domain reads DGGITQSPKYLFRKEGQNVTLSCEQNLNHDAMYWYRQDPGQGLRLIYYSQIVNDFQKGDIAEGYSVSREKKESFPLTVTSAQKNPTAFYLCASSIEIARGTHQPQHFGDGTRLSIL.